This T cell receptor beta chain was sequenced in a study of blood T cell repertoires in COVID-19 (dated by TCRdb to about 2020). A note on the overall study: Samples covering the acute and convalescent phases of COVID-19 were provided by collaborators in the United States, Italy and Spain. Subjects who had been exposed to COVID-19, were actively infected with it, or had recovered from it provided the deeply sampled blood TCRbeta repertoires that made up the dataset. The prospective study material was composed of cDNA or gDNA derived from T cells, B-cell-depleted T cells, or PBMCs. Where available, HLA class I and class II types were taken from metadata supplied by the sample provider and were not determined by assay-based typing. The samples were drawn from two sources: the first 160 participants of the ongoing ImmuneRACE study, and fewer than 1,500 subjects contributed by 6 global collaborators. The repertoires were released in a freely available public database meant as a resource for research on the immune response to SARS-CoV-2. Nearly every sample came with metadata listing a de-identified subject ID, COVID-19 status, age in years and sex. Study-wide findings and limitations: The quantity of clinical and demographic metadata differed by source and by participant and was supplied without curation.

Enrolling through a virtual design, the prospective study's participants ranged in age from roughly 18 to 89 years and lived across 20 to 25 United States geographic areas. In the prospective study, participants were assigned to cohorts based on the clinical history participants reported in a screening survey and a study questionnaire. ImmuneRACE Cohort 3 recovered participants were defined by two consecutive negative NP/OP PCR tests, healthcare professional clearance, or symptom resolution. In the prospective study, mobile phlebotomists collected whole blood, serum and a nasopharyngeal or oropharyngeal swab from each participant. Prospective study participants could optionally give additional blood draws and questionnaires over a roughly two-month period. Prospective study blood samples were shipped either frozen or at room temperature before DNA extraction. This clone was recorded a few times. Its binding antigen is unknown. There are no base qualities to consult, and no much larger clone falls within one base.

From a lookup of the germline V gene, CDR1 and CDR2 are SQVTM and ANQGSEA. At the junction V is shortened by 4 bases and J by 4 bases, with 16 bases in between. The CDR3 runs 14 amino acids, cysteine and phenylalanine included. The entry retains the CDR3 DNA only, 42 bases that are in frame from base 1. TCRbeta CDR3 regions were amplified from genomic DNA using the immunoSEQ Assay, a bias-controlled multiplex PCR. Processing in the source paper ran as follows. The number of nucleated cells in each sample was estimated from the amplification of reference gene primers within the assay. Sequence reads were collapsed and filtered to measure the absolute abundance of every unique TCRbeta CDR3 rearrangement. For each sample, productive Simpson clonality was calculated by taking the square root of Simpson's diversity index across productive rearrangements. TCRdb took over this immuneACCESS table, retaining in-frame rearrangements with V and J assigned. Such tables are incomplete; in checked studies, under half of the missing clones stem from an unresolved V gene, and the remainder is unexplained. That table is the source of V, J and clone size, and D and trimming were worked out from the DNA. Here the sample has 300,000 to 400,000 clones; roughly 87% occur a single time. The leading ten clones occupy roughly 1% of the sample.

The TCR originated in a woman aged 25-40 years who had recovered from COVID-19. The specimen sequenced was PBMCs or T cells enriched from blood (not recorded which). Rearrangement joined TRBV29-1 to TRBJ1-2, with the D gene uncertain. The nucleotide sequence reads TGCAGCGTTGGGACTACGACTGCGGTCTATGGCTACACCTTC. Translation gives CSVGTTTAVYGYTF.